Each of the 22 T cell receptor beta chains below was sequenced from the same sample in a study of cytomegalovirus exposure and HLA in healthy donors. The PCR employed 60 Vbeta primers together with 13 Jbeta primers. Sequencing used immunoSEQ multiplex PCR; TCRdb keeps in-frame clones, though not all of them. Here the sample spans 110,000 or so clones, roughly 71% being singletons. Source material: PBMCs. The source is a woman between 40 and 50 years old in good health and CMV-seropositive.

This chain uses TRBV6-6 with TRBJ1-5; 7 nucleotides agree with TRBD1. Germline-derived CDR1 and CDR2 are MNHNY and SVGAGI (reference sequence). CDR3 length: 14 residues. Trimming took 5 bases from V and 2 from J; bases not matched to a gene: 3. The CDR3 region has the DNA TGTGCCAGCAGTACCGGGACAGGCAATCAGCCCCAGCATTTT. Translating it yields CASSTGTGNQPQHF.

V is TRBV4-3 and J is TRBJ1-5; the D gene is possibly TRBD1 (5 bases). Germline V gene data show CDR1 as LGHNA and CDR2 as YSLEER. V lost 0 bases to trimming and J lost 0 bases, with 6 bases between them. This CDR3 contains 15 residues. The CDR3 here is CASSQDGHSNQPQHF. DNA of the CDR3: TGCGCCAGCAGCCAAGACGGACATAGCAATCAGCCCCAGCATTTT.

The rearrangement joins TRBV7-2 to TRBJ2-3; TRBD2 aligns across 10 bases. Per germline, CDR1 SGHTA and CDR2 FQGNSA. The CDR3 has 18 residues. With V trimmed by 5 bases and J by 2 bases, 13 bases remained unmatched. This CDR3 reads CASSLLGSLAGTTDTQYF. The CDR3 bases are TGTGCCAGCAGCCTACTAGGATCACTAGCGGGGACCACAGATACGCAGTATTTT. The variable domain in full, with the rest retrieved from reference TRBV7-2 and TRBJ2-3, is GAGVSQSPSNKVTEKGKDVELRCDPISGHTALYWYRQSLGQGLEFLIYFQGNSAPDKSGLPSDRFSAERTGGSVSTLTIQRTQQEDSAVYLCASSLLGSLAGTTDTQYFGPGTRLTVL.

The chain combines TRBV5-1 with TRBJ2-1; 7 bases are a match to TRBD2. The V and J ends lost 2 bases and 2 bases, in that order; junction bases with no gene match: 13. Germline CDR1 and CDR2: SGHRS and YFSETQ. The CDR3 is 18 residues long. CDR3 residues: CASSLISGREFPYNEQFF. As DNA, the CDR3 is TGCGCCAGCAGCTTAATATCGGGGCGGGAGTTTCCCTACAATGAGCAGTTCTTC.

The chain joins TRBV11-2 to TRBJ2-7; TRBD2 might be the D (5 bases). The ends were cut back, 4 bases at V and 0 bases at J, with 13 bases in the middle. CDR1 and CDR2 (germline): SGHAT, FQNNGV. This CDR3 contains 15 residues. This CDR3 is CASSSLAANSYEQYF. CDR3 nucleotides: TGTGCCAGCAGCTCTCTAGCCGCCAACTCCTACGAGCAGTACTTC.

CDR3 residues: CASRKRQGTEAFF. CDR3 coding DNA: TGTGCCAGCAGAAAGCGACAGGGAACTGAAGCTTTCTTT. This rearrangement joins TRBV5-4 to TRBJ1-1; the match to TRBD1 covers 7 bases. With V trimmed by 5 bases and J by 5 bases, 6 bases remained unmatched. Germline V gene data show CDR1 as SGHNT and CDR2 as YYREEE (reference sequence). The CDR3 spans 13 residues.

V gene TRBV2 combines with J gene TRBJ1-3; TRBD1 agrees at 7 bases. Germline loops: CDR1 SNHLY, CDR2 FYNNEI. The ends lost 6 bases at V and 0 bases at J; junction bases unmatched: 5. The CDR3 sequence is 15 residues long. The CDR3 here is CASRQSGGSGNTIYF. CDR3 in DNA: TGTGCCAGCAGACAATCAGGGGGCTCTGGAAACACCATATATTTT.

J is TRBJ1-6 and V is TRBV27; 11 nucleotides match TRBD1. CDR3 size: 15 residues. Germline V gene lookup returns CDR1 MNHEY and CDR2 SMNVEV (reference sequence). Unmatched junction bases numbered 4, after V lost 6 bases and J lost 6 bases. The CDR3 region has the DNA TGTGCCAGCAGAGACGGGACAGGGGGTAATTCACCCCTCCACTTT. Translation: CASRDGTGGNSPLHF.

The rearrangement joins TRBV4-3 to TRBJ2-7, with 9 positions matching TRBD1. CDR3 length equals 14 residues. J lost 3 bases, V lost 4 bases, and 4 bases had no gene match. Germline CDR1 is LGHNA and CDR2 is YSLEER. In DNA form, the CDR3 reads TGCGCCAGCAGCCTGGACAGGGGAGTCTACGAGCAGTACTTC. Translating it yields CASSLDRGVYEQYF.

V and J are TRBV18 and TRBJ2-5; D ambiguous. The V gene's germline CDR1 is KGHSH and CDR2 LQKENI. Deletions cut 2 bases from V and 1 base from J, with 5 bases between. This CDR3 region has 13 residues. The CDR3 nucleotides read TGTGCCAGCTCACCAGGAGTCCAAGAGACCCAGTACTTC. Its protein product is CASSPGVQETQYF.

The chain is built from TRBV5-1 and TRBJ2-7; D perhaps matches TRBD2 (7 bases). Per germline, CDR1 SGHRS and CDR2 YFSETQ. The CDR3 sequence is 15 residues long. Trimming took 0 bases from V and 6 from J, leaving 16 bases between them. CDR3: CASSLAGGGGVEQYF. CDR3 coding DNA: TGCGCCAGCAGCTTGGCTGGAGGGGGGGGCGTCGAGCAGTACTTC.

The genes are TRBV28 and TRBJ1-2; 10 nucleotides agree with TRBD1. V lost 5 bases, J lost 7 bases, and 13 bases stayed unmatched. This CDR3 contains 16 residues. Germline V gene lookup returns CDR1 MDHEN and CDR2 SYDVKM. In DNA, the CDR3 is TGTGCCAGCAGTGCAAGCCCAGACAGGGGGCGAGGTGGCTACACCTTC. Its protein product is CASSASPDRGRGGYTF.

The CDR3 is CASSAERGSGANVLTF. The CDR3 coding sequence is TGCGCCAGCAGCGCGGAGAGAGGCTCTGGGGCCAACGTCCTGACTTTC. The J gene is TRBJ2-6, the V gene TRBV5-1; D not resolved. V gave up 4 bases and J gave up 0 bases, with 11 bases separating them. CDR1 is SGHRS and CDR2 is YFSETQ in the germline V gene. CDR3 length: 16 amino acids.

The rearrangement joins TRBV28 to TRBJ1-2, with D uncertain. In germline, CDR1 is MDHEN, CDR2 SYDVKM. This CDR3 has 14 amino acids. With 7 bases removed from V and 4 bases from J, the gap between germline ends came to 16 bases. The CDR3 DNA sequence: TGTGCCAGCACCCTGGGCCCCGTAGGCTATGGCTACACCTTC. As protein: CASTLGPVGYGYTF.

This sequence joins TRBV6-5 and TRBJ1-5, with a tentative D call TRBD1 (5 bases). CDR1 and CDR2 from the germline V gene are MNHEY and SVGAGI. The CDR3 sequence is 14 residues long. Trimming cost V 6 bases and J 0 bases, with 9 bases left between them. CDR3 region: CASSPDNSNQPQHF. CDR3 DNA sequence: TGTGCCAGCAGCCCGGACAATAGCAATCAGCCCCAGCATTTT.

The chain combines TRBV7-3 with TRBJ2-3; the match to TRBD2 covers 11 bases. Germline lookup yields CDR1 SGHTA and CDR2 FQGTGA. CDR3 length equals 15 residues. Germline trimming cut 5 bases from V and 4 bases from J; bases unmatched to any gene: 5. DNA of the CDR3: TGTGCCAGCAGCCGACTAGCGGGAATCCCAGATACGCAGTATTTT. Translation: CASSRLAGIPDTQYF.

The chain employs TRBV7-9 and TRBJ1-1; a weak D match, TRBD1 (6 bases). Deletions cut 5 bases from V and 6 bases from J, with 16 bases between. This CDR3 has 14 residues. Germline V gene data show CDR1 as SEHNR and CDR2 as FQNEAQ (reference sequence). Here the CDR3 reads CASSPGGALSEAFF. In DNA, the CDR3 is TGTGCCAGCAGCCCGGGGGGGGCGTTGTCTGAAGCTTTCTTT.

The chain recombines TRBV7-3 with TRBJ2-5; a weak D match, TRBD1 (5 bases). Germline loops: CDR1 SGHTA, CDR2 FQGTGA. The CDR3 length is 14 residues. V lost 2 bases to trimming and J lost 9 bases, with 16 bases between them. In DNA form, the CDR3 reads TGTGCCAGCAGCTTAGGTTCAGGGCCAGGGCCCCAGTACTTC. Amino acid sequence: CASSLGSGPGPQYF.

The chain couples TRBV2 to TRBJ1-4, with D perhaps matching TRBD1 (6 bases). CDR3 length: 12 residues. Per the germline V gene, CDR1 is SNHLY and CDR2 is FYNNEI. The V end lost 4 bases, the J end lost 12 bases, and 12 bases lay between the germline ends. CDR3 DNA: TGTGCCAGCAGTGGTGACAGGCCAGAACTGTTTTTT. This sequence encodes CASSGDRPELFF.

This chain links TRBV4-3 with TRBJ1-6; TRBD1 agrees at 10 bases. The CDR3 totals 21 residues. Germline V gene data show CDR1 as LGHNA and CDR2 as YSLEER. The V gene end was trimmed by 2 bases and the J gene end by 7 bases; junction bases not matched to a gene: 20. CDR3 nucleotide sequence: TGCGCCAGCAGCCAAACCCTACCGGGACAGGGGCCACCGACGGGGAATTCACCCCTCCACTTT. Translating gives CASSQTLPGQGPPTGNSPLHF.

This chain's CDR3 is CASSTRSEVNNEQFF. CDR3 sequence (DNA): TGTGCCAGCAGTACCCGTAGCGAGGTAAACAATGAGCAGTTCTTC. V usage is TRBV6-1 and J usage is TRBJ2-1; TRBD2 is a possible D gene (5 bases). The CDR3 runs 15 residues. Germline-derived CDR1 and CDR2 are MNHNS and SASEGT. The germline V and J ends were trimmed by 5 bases and 5 bases, with 16 bases remaining between them.

This clone was seen a single time. The chain joins TRBV19 to TRBJ2-1; D is perhaps TRBD2 (6 bases). Per germline, CDR1 LNHDA and CDR2 SQIVND (reference sequence). CDR3 length: 13 residues. Trimming took off 3 bases at V and 8 bases at J, with 11 bases between the two ends. For the CDR3, the DNA is TGTGCCAGTAGTATGAATAGGAGGGATGAGCAGTTCTTC. The encoded protein is CASSMNRRDEQFF.